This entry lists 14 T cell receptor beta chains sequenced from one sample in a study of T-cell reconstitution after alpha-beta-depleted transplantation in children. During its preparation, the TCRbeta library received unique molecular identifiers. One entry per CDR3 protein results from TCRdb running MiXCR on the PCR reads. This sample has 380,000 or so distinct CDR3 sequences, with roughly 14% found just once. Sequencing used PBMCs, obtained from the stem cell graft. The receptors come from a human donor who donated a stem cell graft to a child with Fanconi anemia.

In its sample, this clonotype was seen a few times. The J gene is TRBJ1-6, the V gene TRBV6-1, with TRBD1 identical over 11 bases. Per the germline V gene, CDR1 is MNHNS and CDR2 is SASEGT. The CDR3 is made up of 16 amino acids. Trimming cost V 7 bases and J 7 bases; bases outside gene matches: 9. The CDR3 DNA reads TGTGCCAGCACCAAGGGACAGGGGGTCTTGAATTCACCCCTCCACTTT. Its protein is CASTKGQGVLNSPLHF.

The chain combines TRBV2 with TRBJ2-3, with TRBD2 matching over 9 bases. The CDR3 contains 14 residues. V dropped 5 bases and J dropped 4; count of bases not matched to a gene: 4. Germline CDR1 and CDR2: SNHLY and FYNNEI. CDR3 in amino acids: CASSPLAGPDTQYF. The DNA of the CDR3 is TGTGCCAGCAGTCCTCTAGCGGGGCCAGATACGCAGTATTTT.

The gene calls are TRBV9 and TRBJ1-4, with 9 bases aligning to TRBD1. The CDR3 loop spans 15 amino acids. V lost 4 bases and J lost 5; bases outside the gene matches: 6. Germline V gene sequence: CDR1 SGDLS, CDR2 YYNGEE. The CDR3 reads CASSTSGTGNEKLFF. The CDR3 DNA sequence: TGTGCCAGCAGCACTTCCGGGACAGGGAATGAAAAACTGTTTTTT.

CDR3 in DNA: TGCAGTTCACAGGGGGCCTACAATGAGCAGTTCTTC. Amino acids: CSSQGAYNEQFF. The gene calls are TRBV20-1 and TRBJ2-1, with 8 bases lining up with TRBD1. The CDR3 extends over 12 amino acids. Losses at the gene ends were 8 bases for V and 2 bases for J; bases not matched to a gene: 2. The germline CDR1 and CDR2 sequences are DFQATT and SNEGSKA (reference sequence).

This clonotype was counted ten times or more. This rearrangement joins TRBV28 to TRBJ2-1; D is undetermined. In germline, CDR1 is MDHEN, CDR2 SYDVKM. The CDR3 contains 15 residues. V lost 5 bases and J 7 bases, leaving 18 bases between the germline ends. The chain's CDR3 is CASSAPVSTSNEQFF. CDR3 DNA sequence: TGTGCCAGCAGTGCCCCAGTTAGCACCTCTAATGAGCAGTTCTTC.

The CDR3: CASSIGLGMVYEQYF. Written as DNA, the CDR3 is TGTGCCAGCAGCATAGGTCTCGGCATGGTCTACGAGCAGTACTTC. The chain recombines TRBV7-2 with TRBJ2-7; D is unclear. This CDR3 region has 15 residues. With 5 bases removed from V and 3 bases from J, the gap between germline ends came to 17 bases. The germline CDR1 and CDR2 sequences are SGHTA and FQGNSA.

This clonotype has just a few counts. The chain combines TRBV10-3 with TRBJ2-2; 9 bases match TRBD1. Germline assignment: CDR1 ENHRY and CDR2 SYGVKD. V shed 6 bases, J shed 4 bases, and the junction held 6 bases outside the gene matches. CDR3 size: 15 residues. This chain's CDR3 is CAIRPGQGITGELFF. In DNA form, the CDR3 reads TGTGCCATCAGACCGGGACAGGGCATCACCGGGGAGCTGTTTTTT.

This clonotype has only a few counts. CDR3 bases: TGTGCCAGCAGTGGGGGGGCAGGGACCCCGGGGGATAATTCACCCCTCCACTTT. The encoded protein is CASSGGAGTPGDNSPLHF. The J gene is TRBJ1-6, the V gene TRBV2, with D perhaps TRBD1 (6 bases). The CDR3 spans 18 residues. V shed 4 bases and J shed 5 bases, with 21 bases lying between them. The germline V gene encodes CDR1 SNHLY and CDR2 FYNNEI. Variable domain in full (rest from reference TRBV2 and TRBJ1-6): EPEVTQTPSHQVTQMGQEVILRCVPISNHLYFYWYRQILGQKVEFLVSFYNNEISEKSEIFDDQFSVERPDGSNFTLKIRSTKLEDSAMYFCASSGGAGTPGDNSPLHFGNGTRLTVT.

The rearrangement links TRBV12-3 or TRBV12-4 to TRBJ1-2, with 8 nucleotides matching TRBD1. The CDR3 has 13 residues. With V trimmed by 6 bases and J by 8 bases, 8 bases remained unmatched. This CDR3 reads CASSVDRGRGYTF. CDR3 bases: TGTGCCAGCAGCGTTGACAGGGGAAGGGGCTACACCTTC.

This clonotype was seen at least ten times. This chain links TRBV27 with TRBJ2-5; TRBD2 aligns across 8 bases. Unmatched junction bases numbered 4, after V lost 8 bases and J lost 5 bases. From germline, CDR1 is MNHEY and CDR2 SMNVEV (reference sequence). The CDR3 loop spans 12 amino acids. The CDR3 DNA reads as TGTGCCAGCTCCCCGGGAGGGGAGACCCAGTACTTC. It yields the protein CASSPGGETQYF.

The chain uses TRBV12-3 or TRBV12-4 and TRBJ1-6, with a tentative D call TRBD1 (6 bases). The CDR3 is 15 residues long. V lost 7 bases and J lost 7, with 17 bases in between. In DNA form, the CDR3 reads TGTGCCAGCACTCTACGAGGGGGGGTGAATTCACCCCTCCACTTT. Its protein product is CASTLRGGVNSPLHF.

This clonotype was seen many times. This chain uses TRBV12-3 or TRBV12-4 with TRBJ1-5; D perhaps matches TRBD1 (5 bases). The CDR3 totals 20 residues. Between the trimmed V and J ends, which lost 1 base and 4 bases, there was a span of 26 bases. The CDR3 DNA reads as TGTGCCAGCAGTTTAGAGGGTTTGGGGACGGGAAATATAGGGAATCAGCCCCAGCATTTT. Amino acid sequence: CASSLEGLGTGNIGNQPQHF.

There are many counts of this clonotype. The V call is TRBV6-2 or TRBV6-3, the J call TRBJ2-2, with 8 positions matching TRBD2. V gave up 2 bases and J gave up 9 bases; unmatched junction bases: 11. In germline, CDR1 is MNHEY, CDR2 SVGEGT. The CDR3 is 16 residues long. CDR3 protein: CASSYAGTRTVRELFF. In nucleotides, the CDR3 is TGTGCCAGCAGTTACGCCGGGACTAGAACTGTCAGGGAGCTGTTTTTT.

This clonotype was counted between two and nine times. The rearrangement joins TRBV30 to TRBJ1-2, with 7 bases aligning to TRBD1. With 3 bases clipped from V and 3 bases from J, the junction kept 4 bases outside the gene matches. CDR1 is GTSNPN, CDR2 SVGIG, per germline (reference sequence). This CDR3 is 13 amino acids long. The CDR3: CAWSADRDYGYTF. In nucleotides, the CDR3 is TGTGCCTGGAGCGCCGACAGGGACTATGGCTACACCTTC.